This T cell receptor beta chain derives from a study of cytomegalovirus exposure and HLA in healthy donors (dated by TCRdb to about 2017). General notes on the study: According to an earlier analysis of 587 of the donors, some 180 million T cells yielded 100 million or so unique TCR beta sequences and 276 Gb of sequence data. Approximately 310 gigabases of sequencing data and 70 million to 85 million unique TCR sequences were included in an early release covering about 700 HLA-typed donors. Of the 300 to 450 genotyped donors, approximately 80% were placed in the genetic ancestry cluster associated with self-reported Caucasian donors. The study aimed to test whether signatures of past pathogen exposure could be identified by cataloging public T cell receptors. The study profiled the T cell repertoires of hundreds of subjects by immunosequencing and related them to cytomegalovirus serostatus. A separate validation cohort of 100 to 150 different subjects was used in addition to the approximately 700-subject first cohort. High-throughput TCR immunosequencing, statistical association of individual TCRs with disease status, and machine learning were combined to predict cytomegalovirus infection status. To study patterns of TCR occurrence, a later analysis re-analyzed previously published TCR beta repertoires from 600 to 750 donors and added high-resolution HLA genotyping. Rather than using new phenotypic data, the later analysis identified candidate immune exposures from TCR beta sequences and from how often those sequences occurred across donors. An earlier analysis of 450 to 750 of the donors used high-throughput TCR beta sequencing to judge whether each TCR beta V gene segment behaved as functional or pseudogenic. Donor age, sex, ethnicity and CMV serostatus were compiled alongside the repertoire data. In a later genetic analysis, genome-wide SNP genotypes for about 65% of the roughly 670 donors were used, and that subset was treated as a discovery cohort. All discovery cohort repertoires had been generated using a single sequencing platform. HLA typing included class I and class II loci at four-digit resolution. Typing coverage differed by locus: A, B, C, DRB1 and DQB1 were typed in roughly 620-630 donors, DQA1 in about 500, DPA1 in some 610, and DPB1 in 400 to 480. Five DR-DQ haplotypes were treated as single units for association and clustering because of strong linkage in the cohort. On average, around 240,000 unique TCR beta nucleotide sequences were sequenced per donor among some 430 genotyped donors of the cohort, with around 19% of those sequences being non-productive. Summary of the overall study and its limitations: Most TCR sequences were seen in very few donors, while some public TCRs were found in many individuals. In an earlier analysis of 587 of the donors, most TCR beta V segments appeared in productive rearrangements about 87% or about 30% of the time, broadly matching IMGT annotations. When HLA alleles, especially DR and DQ, strongly co-occurred, TCR associations were difficult to assign to individual alleles. At a false discovery rate of 0.05, a later analysis linked about 16,000 TCR beta sequences to specific HLA alleles. Only TCR beta chains were sequenced in this cohort, and the absence of alpha or paired-chain data limited detectable features. About 17 rarely observed V segments, including chromosome 9 orphons, were excluded from the earlier analysis of about 500 of the donors because counts were too low. Compared with equally common non-associated chains, HLA-associated TCR beta chains in a later analysis were more clonally expanded and had lower generation probabilities. The presence/absence analyses assumed that sequencing depth was roughly uniform across donors, and that assumption may not be true. A total of 164 TCR beta chains were listed by the study as associated with cytomegalovirus. A cluster of highly shared sequence variants was judged likely to be a technical artifact of the sequencing pipeline. The authors suggested that the approach could potentially be extended to other disease states and immunological phenotypes. Because HLA typing was unavailable for some donors at each locus, only the typed subset was used in association tests. For the cohort, immune exposure information was limited to CMV serostatus. According to a later genetic analysis, donors in an Asian-associated ancestry cluster had fewer N-insertions in productive TCRs than the approximately 650-donor mean. In a later analysis, most CMV-associated TCR beta chains were found to appear HLA-restricted, with HLA associations seemingly driven largely by CMV exposure. In a later analysis, the rate of TCR association differed among HLA loci, with DRB1 alleles having the most associated TCRs and HLA-C alleles having the fewest. The 87-base-pair reads could not distinguish some IMGT-functional V segments, including TRBV6-2 and TRBV6-3, so those segments were excluded. In a later analysis, several top co-occurrence clusters were reported to appear linked to parvovirus B19, influenza, CMV and Epstein-Barr virus. Correlated functional status among segregating V segments might be attributable to linkage disequilibrium, but an unknown experimental factor could not be ruled out. A further reported finding was that TCR beta sequences accurately predicted the HLA-A and HLA-B alleles for most subjects in the first cohort. Cytomegalovirus status was reported to be diagnosed by the classifier with high specificity and sensitivity in both the original and validation cohorts. In vitro tests confirmed that a few of the cytomegalovirus-associated TCR beta chains recognize cytomegalovirus antigens. V-gene and J-gene trimming of TCR beta chains was associated with a missense DCLRE1C variant in a later genetic analysis, and the association was replicated in an independent cohort.

Library method: the immunoSEQ multiplex PCR assay. For the multiplex PCR, a mixture combining 60 forward primers for TCR Vbeta segments and 13 reverse primers for TCR Jbeta segments was used. The CDR3 region of rearranged TCR beta genes was amplified from genomic DNA with a multiplex PCR assay. The amplified TCR beta libraries were sequenced on the Illumina HiSeq System as 87-base-pair reads. As for how the authors treated the data: A later analysis tallied about 77 million unique TCR beta chains across the 666 repertoires, and some 10 million of those chains were shared by two or more donors. To remove PCR and sequencing errors, raw reads were error-corrected and collapsed into unique sequences using a nearest-neighbor algorithm that merged closely related sequences. CDR3 sequences were aligned to IMGT reference sequences to assign V, D and J gene segments. For a sequence to be retained, a match of at least six nucleotides to both a V gene segment and a J gene segment was required. Rearrangements were classified as productive when the CDR3 lacked stop codons and remained in frame with V and J, and all other rearrangements were classified as non-productive. Following IMGT convention, CDR3 was defined as the stretch from the second conserved V-encoded cysteine to the conserved J-encoded phenylalanine. The earlier analysis of approximately 500 of the donors excluded sequences that lacked an unambiguous match to a single V gene segment. In an earlier analysis of 587 of the donors, V segments were called functional above 56.7% productive rearrangements and were called segregating when the between-donor standard deviation exceeded 5%. A statistical classification framework was built for diagnosing cytomegalovirus status from the catalog of TCR beta chain sequences. A later analysis assigned V and J genes by comparing TCR nucleotide sequences with IMGT/GENE-DB human TR gene sequences. In a later analysis, CDR3 sequences and most-parsimonious VDJ recombination scenarios were assigned using the TCRdist pipeline. In a later analysis, every TCR beta chain was defined by the combination of its CDR3 amino acid sequence and its V-gene family, and reads without a unique V-gene family were dropped. As a way to deal with suspected cross-contamination and a sequencing artifact, a later analysis dropped 640 or so nucleotide sequences that were highly shared and had low generation probability. In a later analysis, a clonal expansion index for each public chain was calculated from normalized within-repertoire ranks of inferred template counts. In a later analysis, generation probabilities were computed with a VDJ recombination model fitted to out-of-frame rearrangements, and the resulting probabilities were checked against IGoR. In a later analysis, TCR-TCR, TCR-HLA and TCR-CMV co-occurrence was scored with hypergeometric tests, and a repertoire-size bias correction was applied to TCR pairs. To estimate false discovery rates, a later analysis permuted the HLA or CMV assignments 20 times. In a later analysis, co-occurring TCRs were grouped using DBSCAN, and TCRdist sequence similarity was added for clustering within HLA-allele-positive subsets. For co-occurrence clustering, repertoires with fewer than 30,000 or more than 120,000 public chains were excluded, along with roughly 5 repertoires with anomalous nucleotide sharing. The table comes from immuneACCESS by way of TCRdb, which keeps in-frame sequences with V and J called. Part of the clones is missing from these tables; in studies checked, under half for an unresolved V gene and the rest for unknown reasons. V, J and clone size derive from that table, while D and trimming were established from the DNA sequence. The sample data list 140,000 to 150,000 clones, and 80% to 90% of these were observed just once. The ten largest clones capture 4% to 4.5% of the sample.

The cohort comprised 710 or so healthy bone marrow donors. At the time of sampling, all cohort members were nominally healthy, though unrecorded immune exposures were likely present. The donor tested CMV seropositive and was one of the 289 seropositive cohort members. Every donor gave a peripheral blood sample, and the peripheral blood mononuclear cells from that sample were used for TCR beta sequencing. The Qiagen DNeasy Blood Extraction Kit was used to extract genomic DNA from the blood cell samples. The CDR3 holds 17 amino acids from the cysteine to the phenylalanine. Only the CDR3 DNA is retained, 51 bases long and in frame from the first base. V is shortened by 4 bases, J by 2 bases, and the region joining them spans 18 bases. CDR1 and CDR2 are read off the germline V gene (reference sequence) as LNHDA and SQIVND. A note on this clone: No cognate antigen has been identified for it. Per-base qualities were not stored, and no clone one base away is much larger.

Sample: PBMCs. This receptor was taken from a middle-aged woman in good health and CMV-seropositive. The chain is assembled from TRBV19 and TRBJ1-5, and TRBD1 may be the D gene, going by 6 matching bases. The CDR3 is CASSTTGTFRRNQPQHF. The DNA reads TGTGCCAGTAGTACAACCGGGACATTTAGGCGCAATCAGCCCCAGCATTTT.